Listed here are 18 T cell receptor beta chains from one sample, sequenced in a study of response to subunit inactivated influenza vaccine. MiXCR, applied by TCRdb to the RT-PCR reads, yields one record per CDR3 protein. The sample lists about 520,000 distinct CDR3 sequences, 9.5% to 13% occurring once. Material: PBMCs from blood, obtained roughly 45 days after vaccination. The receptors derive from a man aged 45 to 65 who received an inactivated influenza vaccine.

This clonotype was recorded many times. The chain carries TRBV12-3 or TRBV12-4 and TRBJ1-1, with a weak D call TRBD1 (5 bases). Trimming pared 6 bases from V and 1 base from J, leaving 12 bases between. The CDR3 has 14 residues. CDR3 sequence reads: CASRLAGGNTEAFF. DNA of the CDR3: TGTGCCAGCAGGCTAGCGGGGGGGAACACTGAAGCTTTCTTT.

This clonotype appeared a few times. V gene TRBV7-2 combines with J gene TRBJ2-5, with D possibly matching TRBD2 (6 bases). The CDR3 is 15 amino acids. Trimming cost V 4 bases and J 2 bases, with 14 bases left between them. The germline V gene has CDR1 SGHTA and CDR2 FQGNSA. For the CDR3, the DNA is TGTGCCAGCAGCTCACTGGGCGGGGATCAAGAGACCCAGTACTTC. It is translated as CASSSLGGDQETQYF.

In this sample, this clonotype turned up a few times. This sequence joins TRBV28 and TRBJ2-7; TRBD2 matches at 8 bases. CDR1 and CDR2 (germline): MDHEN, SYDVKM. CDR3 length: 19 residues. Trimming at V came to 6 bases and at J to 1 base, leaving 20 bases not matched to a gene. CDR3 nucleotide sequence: TGTGCCAGCAGACCAATACTCGGGACTAGATCTTCGATATCCTACGAGCAGTACTTC. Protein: CASRPILGTRSSISYEQYF.

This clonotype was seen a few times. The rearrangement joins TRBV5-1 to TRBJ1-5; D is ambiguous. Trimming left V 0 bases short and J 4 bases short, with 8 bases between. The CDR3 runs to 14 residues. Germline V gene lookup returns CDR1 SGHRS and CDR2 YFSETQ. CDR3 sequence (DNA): TGCGCCAGCAGCTTGGACTCTCGGAATCAGCCCCAGCATTTT. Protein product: CASSLDSRNQPQHF.

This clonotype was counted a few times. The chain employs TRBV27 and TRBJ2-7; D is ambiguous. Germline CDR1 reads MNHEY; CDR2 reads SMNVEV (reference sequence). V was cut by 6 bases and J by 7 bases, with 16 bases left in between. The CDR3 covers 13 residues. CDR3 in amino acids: CASRLFGSGEQYF. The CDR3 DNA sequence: TGTGCCAGCAGACTGTTCGGAAGTGGGGAGCAGTACTTC.

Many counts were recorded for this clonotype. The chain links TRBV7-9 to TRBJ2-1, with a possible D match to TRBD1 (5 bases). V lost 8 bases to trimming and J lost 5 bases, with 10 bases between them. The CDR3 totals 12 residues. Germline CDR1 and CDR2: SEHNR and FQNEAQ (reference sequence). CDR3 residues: CASLRQNNEQFF. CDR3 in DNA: TGTGCCAGCCTTCGACAGAACAATGAGCAGTTCTTC.

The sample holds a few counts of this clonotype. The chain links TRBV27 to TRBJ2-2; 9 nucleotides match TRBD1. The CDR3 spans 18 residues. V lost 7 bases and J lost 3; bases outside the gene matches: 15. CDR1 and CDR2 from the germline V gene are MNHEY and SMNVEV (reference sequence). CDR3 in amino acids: CASKYFAGTGRYTGELFF. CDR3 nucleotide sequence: TGTGCCAGCAAGTATTTCGCTGGGACAGGGAGGTACACCGGGGAGCTGTTTTTT.

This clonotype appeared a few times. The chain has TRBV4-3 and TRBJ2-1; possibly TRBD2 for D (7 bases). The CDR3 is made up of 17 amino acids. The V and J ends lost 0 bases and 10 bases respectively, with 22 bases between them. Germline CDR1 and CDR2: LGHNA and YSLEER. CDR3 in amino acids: CASSQDGAGALSREQFF. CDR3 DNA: TGCGCCAGCAGCCAAGATGGGGCGGGGGCGCTTTCTAGGGAGCAGTTCTTC.

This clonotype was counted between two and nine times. This CDR3 is CSAGLTGGSTGELFF. The CDR3 region has the DNA TGCAGTGCTGGACTGACAGGGGGCAGTACCGGGGAGCTGTTTTTT. This sequence joins TRBV20-1 and TRBJ2-2, with 10 bases lining up with TRBD1. V was clipped by 5 bases and J by 5 bases; unmatched bases: 8. CDR3 length: 15 amino acids. Germline assignment: CDR1 DFQATT and CDR2 SNEGSKA (reference sequence).

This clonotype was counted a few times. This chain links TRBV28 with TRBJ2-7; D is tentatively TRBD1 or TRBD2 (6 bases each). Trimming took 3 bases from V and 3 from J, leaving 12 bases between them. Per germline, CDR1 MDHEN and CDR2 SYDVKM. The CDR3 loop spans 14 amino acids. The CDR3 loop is CASSFLRGGYEQYF. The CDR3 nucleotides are TGTGCCAGCAGTTTCCTCAGGGGAGGCTACGAGCAGTACTTC.

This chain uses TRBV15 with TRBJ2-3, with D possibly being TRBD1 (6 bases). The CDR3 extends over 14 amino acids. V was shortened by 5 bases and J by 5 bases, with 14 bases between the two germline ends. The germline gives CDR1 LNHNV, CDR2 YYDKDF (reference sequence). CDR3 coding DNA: TGTGCCACCAGCGGAGGACAGCTGGGAGATACGCAGTATTTT. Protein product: CATSGGQLGDTQYF. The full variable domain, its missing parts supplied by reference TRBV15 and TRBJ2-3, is DAMVIQNPRYQVTQFGKPVTLSCSQTLNHNVMYWYQQKSSQAPKLLFHYYDKDFNNEADTPDNFQSRRPNTSFCFLDIRSPGLGDTAMYLCATSGGQLGDTQYFGPGTRLTVL.

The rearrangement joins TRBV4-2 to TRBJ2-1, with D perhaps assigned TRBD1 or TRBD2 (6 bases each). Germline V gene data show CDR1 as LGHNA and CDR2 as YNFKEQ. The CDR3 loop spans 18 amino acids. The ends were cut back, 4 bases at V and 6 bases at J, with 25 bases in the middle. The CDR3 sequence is CASSRTIGQRGTGNEQFF. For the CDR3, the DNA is TGTGCCAGCAGCCGGACTATTGGACAGCGCGGGACGGGCAATGAGCAGTTCTTC.

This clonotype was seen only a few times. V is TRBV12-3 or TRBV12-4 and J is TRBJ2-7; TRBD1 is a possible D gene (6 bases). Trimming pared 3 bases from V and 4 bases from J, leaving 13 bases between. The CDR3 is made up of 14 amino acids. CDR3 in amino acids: CASSFRTALYEQYF. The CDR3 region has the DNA TGTGCCAGCAGTTTTAGGACAGCCCTGTACGAGCAGTACTTC.

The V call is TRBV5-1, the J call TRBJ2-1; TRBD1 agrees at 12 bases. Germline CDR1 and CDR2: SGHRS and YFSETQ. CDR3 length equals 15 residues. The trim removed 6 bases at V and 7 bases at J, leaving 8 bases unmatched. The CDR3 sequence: CASTTGTGGENEQFF. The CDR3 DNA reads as TGCGCCAGCACGACCGGGACAGGGGGCGAGAATGAGCAGTTCTTC.

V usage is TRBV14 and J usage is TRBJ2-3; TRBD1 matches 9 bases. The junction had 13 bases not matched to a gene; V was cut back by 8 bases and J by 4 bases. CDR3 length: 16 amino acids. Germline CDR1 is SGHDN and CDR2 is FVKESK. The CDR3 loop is CASPPPGTGKADTQYF. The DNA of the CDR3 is TGTGCCAGCCCTCCCCCCGGGACAGGGAAGGCAGATACGCAGTATTTT. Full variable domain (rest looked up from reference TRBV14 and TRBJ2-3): EAGVTQFPSHSVIEKGQTVTLRCDPISGHDNLYWYRRVMGKEIKFLLHFVKESKQDESGMPNNRFLAERTGGTYSTLKVQPAELEDSGVYFCASPPPGTGKADTQYFGPGTRLTVL.

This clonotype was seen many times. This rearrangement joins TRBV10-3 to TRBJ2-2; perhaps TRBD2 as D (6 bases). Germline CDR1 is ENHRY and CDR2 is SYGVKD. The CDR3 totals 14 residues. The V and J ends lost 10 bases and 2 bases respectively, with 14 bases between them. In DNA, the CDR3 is TGTGCCACCTCCGGGACTCCCAACACCGGGGAGCTGTTTTTT. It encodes CATSGTPNTGELFF.

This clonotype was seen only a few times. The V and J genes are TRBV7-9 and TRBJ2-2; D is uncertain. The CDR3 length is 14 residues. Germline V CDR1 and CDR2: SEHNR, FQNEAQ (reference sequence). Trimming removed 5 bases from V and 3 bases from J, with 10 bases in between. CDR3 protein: CASSPLGDTGELFF. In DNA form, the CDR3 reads TGTGCCAGCAGCCCCCTTGGCGACACCGGGGAGCTGTTTTTT.

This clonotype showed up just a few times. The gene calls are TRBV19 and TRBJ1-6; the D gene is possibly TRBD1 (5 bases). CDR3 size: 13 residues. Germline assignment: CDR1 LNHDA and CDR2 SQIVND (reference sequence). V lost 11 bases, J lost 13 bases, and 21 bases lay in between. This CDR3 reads CAAGDQGKAPLHF. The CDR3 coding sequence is TGTGCCGCCGGAGACCAGGGCAAGGCGCCCCTCCACTTT.